This T cell receptor (beta chain) was sequenced for a study of blood T cell repertoires in COVID-19. At the level of the study: The cDNA or gDNA used as material had been derived from T cells, B-cell-depleted T cells, or PBMCs.

In the original analysis: Researchers report that nucleated cell counts were estimated from reference gene primer amplification. Clones were sequenced by immunoSEQ multiplex PCR, and TCRdb holds only the in-frame ones, with some missing. The DNA gave D and trimming, while V, J and clone size come from that table. The sample has around 330,000 clones; around 90% are singletons. The participants were between about 18 and 89 years old and came from about two dozen US areas. Either two negative PCRs, clearance, or symptom resolution qualified Cohort 3 donors as recovered. Germline V gene lookup returns CDR1 MDHEN and CDR2 SYDVKM. With V trimmed by 10 bases and J by 4 bases, 27 bases remained unmatched. The CDR3 contains 20 residues.

This sequence joins TRBV28 and TRBJ2-2; 7 nucleotides match TRBD1. The source of this sequence is a man in his 60s who had recovered from COVID-19. Specimen: PBMCs or T cells enriched from blood (not recorded which). CDR3 DNA: TGTGCCACCCACACGTCCCCAATCCGGAACAGGGGCCGAGTCACCGGGGAGCTGTTTTTT. It codes for CATHTSPIRNRGRVTGELFF.